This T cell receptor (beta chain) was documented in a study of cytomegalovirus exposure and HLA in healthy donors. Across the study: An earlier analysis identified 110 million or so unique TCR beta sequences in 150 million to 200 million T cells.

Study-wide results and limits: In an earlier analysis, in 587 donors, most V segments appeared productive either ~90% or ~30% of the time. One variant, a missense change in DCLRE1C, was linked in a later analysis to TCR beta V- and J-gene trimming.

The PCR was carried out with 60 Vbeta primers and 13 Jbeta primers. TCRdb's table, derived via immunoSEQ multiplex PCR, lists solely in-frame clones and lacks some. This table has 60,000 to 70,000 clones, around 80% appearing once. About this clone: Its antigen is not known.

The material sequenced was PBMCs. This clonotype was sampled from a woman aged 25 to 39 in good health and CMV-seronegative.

The CDR3 loop is CASSERAGGNTIYF. The CDR3 DNA reads as TGTGCCAGCAGTGAAAGAGCAGGGGGAAACACCATATATTTT. The gene calls are TRBV6-1 and TRBJ1-3, with D possibly being TRBD1 (5 bases). Germline assignment: CDR1 MNHNS and CDR2 SASEGT. The CDR3 has 14 residues. Trimming stripped 2 bases from V and 4 bases from J, with 9 bases between.